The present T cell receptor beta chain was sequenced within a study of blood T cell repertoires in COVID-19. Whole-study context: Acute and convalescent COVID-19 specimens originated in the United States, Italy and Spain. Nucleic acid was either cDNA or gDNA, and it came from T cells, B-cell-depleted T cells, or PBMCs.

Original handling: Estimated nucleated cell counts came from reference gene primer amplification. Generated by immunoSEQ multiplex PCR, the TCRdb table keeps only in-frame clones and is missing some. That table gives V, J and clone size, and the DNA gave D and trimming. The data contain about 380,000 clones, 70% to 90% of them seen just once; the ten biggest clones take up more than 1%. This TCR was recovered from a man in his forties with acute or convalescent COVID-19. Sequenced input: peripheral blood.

In DNA form, the CDR3 reads TGTGCCACCAGTGACGGACTTAGGAATGAGCAGTTCTTC. Protein: CATSDGLRNEQFF. The V and J genes are TRBV24-1 and TRBJ2-1; tentative D call: TRBD2 (5 bases). V was clipped by 4 bases and J by 7 bases, with 10 bases between them. The germline CDR1 and CDR2 sequences are KGHDR and SFDVKD. CDR3 length: 13 amino acids.